The present T cell receptor beta chain was sequenced within a study of blood T cell repertoires in COVID-19. About the study: The samples span acute and convalescent COVID-19 from the United States, Italy and Spain. PBMCs, B-cell-depleted T cells, or T cells provided the cDNA or gDNA that made up the material.

Sequencing used immunoSEQ multiplex PCR; TCRdb keeps in-frame clones, though not all of them. Among 55,000 to 70,000 clones listed, over 60% were seen once. Germline lookup yields CDR1 SQVTM and CDR2 ANQGSEA. The CDR3 length is 12 residues. Trimming cost V 3 bases and J 9 bases; bases outside gene matches: 4. The receptor was isolated from a human donor in a cohort sampled during active COVID-19. Sequences were obtained from peripheral blood. The J gene is TRBJ2-1, the V gene TRBV29-1; 8 nucleotides agree with TRBD1. The DNA of the CDR3 is TGCAGCGTTGAGCCGACAGGGGTTGAGCAGTTCTTC. This encodes CSVEPTGVEQFF.